The entry below gives a single TCR beta chain sequence along with its context. The target antigen is unknown. These data come from a study of T cells expressing NK-cell markers. Study observations and caveats: Certain NKG2C+ T cell clones were expanded, and their HCMV specificity remained unclear.

CDR1 and CDR2 (germline): MNHNS, SASEGT. This CDR3 comprises 13 residues. Researchers built TCR beta cDNA using 5'RACE template switching with UMIs. TCRdb re-called the 5' RACE reads; one entry per CDR3 protein, DNA not given. In total, the table holds 550,000 to 600,000 distinct CDR3 sequences. This TCR was recovered from a man between 18 and 35 years old in good health. The chain recombines TRBV6-1 with TRBJ1-6; TCRdb designates TRBD1, a call that cannot be tested without DNA. Material: blood T cells: a sorted CD56 or NKG2C T cell subset, CD4+ or CD8+ T cells, or bulk PBMC T cells (not recorded which). Here the CDR3 reads CASSTQGDSPLHF.